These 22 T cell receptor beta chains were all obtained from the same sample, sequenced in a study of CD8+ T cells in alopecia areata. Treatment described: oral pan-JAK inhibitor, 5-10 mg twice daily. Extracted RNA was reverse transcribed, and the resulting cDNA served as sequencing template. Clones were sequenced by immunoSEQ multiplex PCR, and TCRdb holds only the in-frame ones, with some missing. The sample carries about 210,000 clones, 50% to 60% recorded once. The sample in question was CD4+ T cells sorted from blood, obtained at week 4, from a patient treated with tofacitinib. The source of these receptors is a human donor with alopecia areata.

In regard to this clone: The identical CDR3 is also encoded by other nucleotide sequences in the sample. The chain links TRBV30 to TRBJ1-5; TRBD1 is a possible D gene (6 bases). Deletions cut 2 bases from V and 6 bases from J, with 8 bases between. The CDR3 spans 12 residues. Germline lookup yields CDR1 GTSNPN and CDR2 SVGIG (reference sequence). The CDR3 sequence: CAWSRGAQPQHF. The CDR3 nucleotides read TGTGCCTGGAGTCGGGGGGCTCAGCCCCAGCATTTT.

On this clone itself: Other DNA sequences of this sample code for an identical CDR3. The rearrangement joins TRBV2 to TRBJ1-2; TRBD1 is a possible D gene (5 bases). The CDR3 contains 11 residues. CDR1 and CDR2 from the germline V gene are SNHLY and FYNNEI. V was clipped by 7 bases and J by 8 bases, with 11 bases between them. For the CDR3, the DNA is TGTGCCAGCACTAGAGGGGAGGGCTACACCTTC. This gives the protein CASTRGEGYTF.

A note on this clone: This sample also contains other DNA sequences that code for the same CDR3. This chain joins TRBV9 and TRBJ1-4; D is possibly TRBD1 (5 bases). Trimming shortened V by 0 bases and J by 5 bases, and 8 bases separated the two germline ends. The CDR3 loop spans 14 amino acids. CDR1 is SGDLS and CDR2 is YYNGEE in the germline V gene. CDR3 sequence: CASSVGQSNEKLFF. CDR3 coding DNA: TGTGCCAGCAGCGTAGGACAGTCGAATGAAAAACTGTTTTTT.

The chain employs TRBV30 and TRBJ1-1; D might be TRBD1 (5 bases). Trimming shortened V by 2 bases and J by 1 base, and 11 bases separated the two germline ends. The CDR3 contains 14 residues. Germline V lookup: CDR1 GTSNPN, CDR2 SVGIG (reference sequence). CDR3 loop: CAWSIGQGNTEAFF. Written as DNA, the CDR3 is TGTGCCTGGAGTATAGGTCAGGGGAACACTGAAGCTTTCTTT.

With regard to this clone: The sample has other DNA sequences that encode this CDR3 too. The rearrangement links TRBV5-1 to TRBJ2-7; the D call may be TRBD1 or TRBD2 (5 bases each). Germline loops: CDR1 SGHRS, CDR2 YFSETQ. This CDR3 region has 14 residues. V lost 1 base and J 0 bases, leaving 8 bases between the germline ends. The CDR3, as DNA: TGCGCCAGCAGCTTGTCAGGGAGCTCCTACGAGCAGTACTTC. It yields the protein CASSLSGSSYEQYF.

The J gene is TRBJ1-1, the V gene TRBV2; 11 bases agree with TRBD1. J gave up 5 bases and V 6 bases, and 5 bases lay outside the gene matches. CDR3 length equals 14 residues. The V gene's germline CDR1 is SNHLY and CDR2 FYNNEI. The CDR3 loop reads CASRDRGLYTEAFF. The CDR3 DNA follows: TGTGCCAGCAGGGACAGGGGGCTCTATACTGAAGCTTTCTTT. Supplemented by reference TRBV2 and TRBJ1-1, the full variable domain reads EPEVTQTPSHQVTQMGQEVILRCVPISNHLYFYWYRQILGQKVEFLVSFYNNEISEKSEIFDDQFSVERPDGSNFTLKIRSTKLEDSAMYFCASRDRGLYTEAFFGQGTRLTVV.

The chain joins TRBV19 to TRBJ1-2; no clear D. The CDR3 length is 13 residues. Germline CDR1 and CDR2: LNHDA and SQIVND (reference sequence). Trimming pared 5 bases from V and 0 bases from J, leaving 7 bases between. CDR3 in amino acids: CASSPASNYGYTF. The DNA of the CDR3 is TGTGCCAGTAGTCCCGCTTCTAACTATGGCTACACCTTC.

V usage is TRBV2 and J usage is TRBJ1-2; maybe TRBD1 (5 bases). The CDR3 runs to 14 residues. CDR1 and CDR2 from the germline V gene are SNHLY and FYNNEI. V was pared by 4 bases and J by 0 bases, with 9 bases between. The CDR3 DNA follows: TGTGCCAGCAGTGCGACAGTTACTAACTATGGCTACACCTTC. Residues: CASSATVTNYGYTF.

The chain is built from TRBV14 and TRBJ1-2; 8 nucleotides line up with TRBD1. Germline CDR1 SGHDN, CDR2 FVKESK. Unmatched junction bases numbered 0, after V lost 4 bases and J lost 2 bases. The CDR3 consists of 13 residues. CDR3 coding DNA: TGTGCCAGCAGCCCAGGGGGCAACTATGGCTACACCTTC. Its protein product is CASSPGGNYGYTF.

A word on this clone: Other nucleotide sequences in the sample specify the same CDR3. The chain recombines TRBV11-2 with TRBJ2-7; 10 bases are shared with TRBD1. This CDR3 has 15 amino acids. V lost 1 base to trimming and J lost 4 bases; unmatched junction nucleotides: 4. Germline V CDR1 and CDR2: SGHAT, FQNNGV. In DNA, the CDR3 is TGTGCCAGCAGCTTAGCTCCGGGACAGGGGTACGAGCAGTACTTC. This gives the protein CASSLAPGQGYEQYF.

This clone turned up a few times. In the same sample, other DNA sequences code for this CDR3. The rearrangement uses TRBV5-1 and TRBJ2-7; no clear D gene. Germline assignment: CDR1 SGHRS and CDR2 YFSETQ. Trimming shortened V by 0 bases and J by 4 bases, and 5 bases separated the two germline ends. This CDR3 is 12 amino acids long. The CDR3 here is CASSLDGYEQYF. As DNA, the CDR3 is TGCGCCAGCAGCTTGGATGGTTACGAGCAGTACTTC.

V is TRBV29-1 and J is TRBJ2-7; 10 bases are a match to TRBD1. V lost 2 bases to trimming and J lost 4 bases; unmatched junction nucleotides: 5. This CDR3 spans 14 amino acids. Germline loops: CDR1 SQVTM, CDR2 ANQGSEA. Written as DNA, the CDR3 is TGCAGCGTTGAAACCGGGACAGGGGTATACGAGCAGTACTTC. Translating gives CSVETGTGVYEQYF.

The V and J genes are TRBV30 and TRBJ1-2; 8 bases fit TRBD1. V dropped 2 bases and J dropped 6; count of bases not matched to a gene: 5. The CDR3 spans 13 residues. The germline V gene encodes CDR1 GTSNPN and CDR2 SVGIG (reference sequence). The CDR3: CAWSPGGVDGYTF. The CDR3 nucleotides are TGTGCCTGGAGTCCAGGGGGCGTTGATGGCTACACCTTC.

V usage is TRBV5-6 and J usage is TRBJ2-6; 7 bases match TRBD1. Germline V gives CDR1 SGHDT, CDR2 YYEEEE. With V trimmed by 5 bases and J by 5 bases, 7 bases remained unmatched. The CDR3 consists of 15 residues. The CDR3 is CASRYTGVRANVLTF. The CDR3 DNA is TGTGCCAGCAGGTATACAGGGGTACGGGCCAACGTCCTGACTTTC.

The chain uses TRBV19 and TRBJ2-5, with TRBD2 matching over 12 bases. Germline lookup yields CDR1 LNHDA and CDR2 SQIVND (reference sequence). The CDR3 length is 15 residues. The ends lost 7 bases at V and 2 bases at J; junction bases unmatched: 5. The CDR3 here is CASKTSGGLQETQYF. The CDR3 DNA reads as TGTGCCAGTAAGACTAGCGGGGGCCTACAAGAGACCCAGTACTTC.

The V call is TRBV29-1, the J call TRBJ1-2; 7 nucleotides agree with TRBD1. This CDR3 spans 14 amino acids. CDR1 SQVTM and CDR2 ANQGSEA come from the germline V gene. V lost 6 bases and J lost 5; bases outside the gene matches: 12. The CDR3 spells CSVTDRASSYGYTF. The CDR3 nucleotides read TGCAGCGTAACAGACAGGGCTTCGAGTTATGGCTACACCTTC.

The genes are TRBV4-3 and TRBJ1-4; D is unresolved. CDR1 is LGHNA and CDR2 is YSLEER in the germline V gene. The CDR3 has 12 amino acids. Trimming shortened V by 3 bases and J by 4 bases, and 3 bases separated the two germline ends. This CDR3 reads CASSHVNEKLFF. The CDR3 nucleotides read TGCGCCAGCAGCCATGTTAATGAAAAACTGTTTTTT.

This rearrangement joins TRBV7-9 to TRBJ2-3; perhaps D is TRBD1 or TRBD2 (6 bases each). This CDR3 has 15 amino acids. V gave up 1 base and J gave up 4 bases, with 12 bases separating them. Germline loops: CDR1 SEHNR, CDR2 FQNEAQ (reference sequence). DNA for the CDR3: TGTGCCAGCAGCTTAGGGGGGGCTTCTGCAGATACGCAGTATTTT. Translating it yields CASSLGGASADTQYF.

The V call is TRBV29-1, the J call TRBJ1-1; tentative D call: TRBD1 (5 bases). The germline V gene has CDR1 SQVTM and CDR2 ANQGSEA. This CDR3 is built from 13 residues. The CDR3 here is CIATGLTNTEAFF. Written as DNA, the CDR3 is TGCATTGCAACGGGACTCACGAACACTGAAGCTTTCTTT.

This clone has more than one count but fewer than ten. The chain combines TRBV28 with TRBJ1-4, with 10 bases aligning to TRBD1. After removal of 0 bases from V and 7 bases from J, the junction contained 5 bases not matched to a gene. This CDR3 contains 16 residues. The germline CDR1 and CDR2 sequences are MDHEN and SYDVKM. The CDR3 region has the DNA TGTGCCAGCAGTTTATGGGGGACAGGGGCTATTGAAAAACTGTTTTTT. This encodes CASSLWGTGAIEKLFF.

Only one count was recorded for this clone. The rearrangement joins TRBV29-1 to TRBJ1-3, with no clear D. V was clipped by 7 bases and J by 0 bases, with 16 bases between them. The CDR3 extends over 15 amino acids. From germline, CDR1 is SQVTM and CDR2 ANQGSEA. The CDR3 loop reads CSAKFPQGSGNTIYF. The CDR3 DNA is TGCAGCGCGAAATTCCCCCAAGGCTCTGGAAACACCATATATTTT. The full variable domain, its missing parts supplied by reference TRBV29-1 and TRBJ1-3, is SAVISQKPSRDICQRGTSLTIQCQVDSQVTMMFWYRQQPGQSLTLIATANQGSEATYESGFVIDKFPISRPNLTFSTLTVSNMSPEDSSIYLCSAKFPQGSGNTIYFGEGSWLTVV.

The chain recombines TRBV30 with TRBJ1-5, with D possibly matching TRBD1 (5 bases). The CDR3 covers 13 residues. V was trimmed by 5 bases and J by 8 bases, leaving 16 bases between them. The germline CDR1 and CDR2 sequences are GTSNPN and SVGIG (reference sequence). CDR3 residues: CAWSGGDVEPQHF. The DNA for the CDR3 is TGTGCCTGGTCCGGAGGGGACGTGGAGCCCCAGCATTTT.